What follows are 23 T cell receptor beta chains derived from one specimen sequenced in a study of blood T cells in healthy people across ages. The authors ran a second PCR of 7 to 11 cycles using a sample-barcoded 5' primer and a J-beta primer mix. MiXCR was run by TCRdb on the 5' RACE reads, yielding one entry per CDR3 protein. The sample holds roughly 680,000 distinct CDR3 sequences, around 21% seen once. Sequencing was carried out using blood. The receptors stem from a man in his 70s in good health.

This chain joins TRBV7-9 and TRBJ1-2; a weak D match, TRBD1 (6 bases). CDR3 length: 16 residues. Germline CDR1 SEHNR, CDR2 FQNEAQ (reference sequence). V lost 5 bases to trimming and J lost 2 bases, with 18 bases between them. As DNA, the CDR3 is TGTGCCAGCAGCCCTACAGGGACTAGGGGGAACTATGGCTACACCTTC. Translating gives CASSPTGTRGNYGYTF.

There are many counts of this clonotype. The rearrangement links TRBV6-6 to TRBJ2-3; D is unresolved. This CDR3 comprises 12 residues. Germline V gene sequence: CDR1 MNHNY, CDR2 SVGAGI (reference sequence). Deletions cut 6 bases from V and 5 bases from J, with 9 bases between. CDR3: CASSLPGDTQYF. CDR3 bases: TGTGCCAGCAGCCTCCCTGGAGATACGCAGTATTTT.

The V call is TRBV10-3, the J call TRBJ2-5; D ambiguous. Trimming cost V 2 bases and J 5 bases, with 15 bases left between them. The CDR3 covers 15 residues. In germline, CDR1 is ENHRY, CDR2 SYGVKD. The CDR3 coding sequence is TGTGCCATCAGTGAGCCGCCCGGGTACCCCGAGACCCAGTACTTC. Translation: CAISEPPGYPETQYF.

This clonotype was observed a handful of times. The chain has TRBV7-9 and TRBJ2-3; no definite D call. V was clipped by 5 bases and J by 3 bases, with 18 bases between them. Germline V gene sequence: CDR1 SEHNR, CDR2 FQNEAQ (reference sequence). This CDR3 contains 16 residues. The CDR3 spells CASSLGLNYGTDTQYF. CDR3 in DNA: TGTGCCAGCAGCCTCGGGCTGAACTATGGGACAGATACGCAGTATTTT.

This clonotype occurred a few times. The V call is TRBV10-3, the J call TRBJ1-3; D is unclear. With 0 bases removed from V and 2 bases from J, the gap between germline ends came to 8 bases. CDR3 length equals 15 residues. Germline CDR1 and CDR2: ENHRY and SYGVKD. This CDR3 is CAISESGRAGNTIYF. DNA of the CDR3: TGTGCCATCAGTGAGTCCGGGCGCGCTGGAAACACCATATATTTT.

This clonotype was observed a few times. CDR3 region: CASTDPGHSYEQYF. The CDR3 DNA sequence: TGTGCCAGCACCGATCCGGGACACTCCTACGAGCAGTACTTC. The rearrangement joins TRBV5-6 to TRBJ2-5; D may be TRBD1 (6 bases). The J call may be mistaken, given a closer DNA end match to TRBJ2-7. CDR3 length: 14 residues. CDR1 is SGHDT and CDR2 is YYEEEE in the germline V gene.

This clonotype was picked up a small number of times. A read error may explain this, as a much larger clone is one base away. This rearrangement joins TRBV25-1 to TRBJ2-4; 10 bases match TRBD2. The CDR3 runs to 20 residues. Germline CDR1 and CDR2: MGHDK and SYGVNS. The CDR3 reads CASSGASGRPTLVAKNIQCF. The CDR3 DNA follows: TGTGCCAGCAGTGGTGCTAGCGGGAGACCAACCCTAGTAGCCAAAAACATTCAGTGCTTC.

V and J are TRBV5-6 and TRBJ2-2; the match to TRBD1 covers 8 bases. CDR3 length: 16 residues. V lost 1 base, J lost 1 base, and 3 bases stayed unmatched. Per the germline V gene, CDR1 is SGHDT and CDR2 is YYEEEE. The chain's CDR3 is CASSLKGTGNTGELFF. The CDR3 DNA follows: TGTGCCAGCAGCTTGAAAGGGACAGGGAACACCGGGGAGCTGTTTTTT.

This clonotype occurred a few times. CDR3 loop: CASTGLADPYNEQFF. In nucleotides, the CDR3 is TGTGCCAGCACCGGTCTAGCGGACCCCTACAATGAGCAGTTCTTC. The chain recombines TRBV6-2 or TRBV6-3 with TRBJ2-1; 7 bases match TRBD2. CDR3 size: 15 residues. CDR1 and CDR2 (germline): MNHEY, SVGEGT. The V segment lost 7 bases and the J segment 2 bases; nucleotides outside the gene matches: 8.

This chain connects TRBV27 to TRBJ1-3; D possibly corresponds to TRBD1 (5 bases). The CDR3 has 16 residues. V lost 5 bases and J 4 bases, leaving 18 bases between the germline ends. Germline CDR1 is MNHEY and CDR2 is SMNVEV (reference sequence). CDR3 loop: CASSRTRPGDGNTIYF. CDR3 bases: TGTGCCAGCAGTCGGACTAGACCTGGGGACGGAAACACCATATATTTT.

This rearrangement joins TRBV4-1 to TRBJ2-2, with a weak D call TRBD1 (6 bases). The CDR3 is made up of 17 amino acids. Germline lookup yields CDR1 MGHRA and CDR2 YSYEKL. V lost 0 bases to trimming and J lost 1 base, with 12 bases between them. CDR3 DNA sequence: TGCGCCAGCAGCCAAGATCTTAGGGGGAGGAACACCGGGGAGCTGTTTTTT. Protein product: CASSQDLRGRNTGELFF.

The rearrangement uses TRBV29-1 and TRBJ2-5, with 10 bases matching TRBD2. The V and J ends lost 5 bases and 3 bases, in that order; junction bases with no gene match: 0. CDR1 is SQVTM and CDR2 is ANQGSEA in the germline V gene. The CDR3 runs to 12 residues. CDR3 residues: CSVLAGEETQYF. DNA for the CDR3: TGCAGCGTTCTAGCGGGAGAAGAGACCCAGTACTTC.

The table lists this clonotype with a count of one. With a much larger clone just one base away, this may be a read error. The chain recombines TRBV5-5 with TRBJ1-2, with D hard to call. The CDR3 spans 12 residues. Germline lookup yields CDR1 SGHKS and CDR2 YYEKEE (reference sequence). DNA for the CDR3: TGTGCCAGCAGCTTCGGAAACTATGGCCACACCTTC. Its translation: CASSFGNYGHTF. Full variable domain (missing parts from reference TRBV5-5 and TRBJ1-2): DAGVTQSPTHLIKTRGQQVTLRCSPISGHKSVSWYQQVLGQGPQFIFQYYEKEERGRGNFPDRFSARQFPNYSSELNVNALLLGDSALYLCASSFGNYGHTFGSGTRLTVV.

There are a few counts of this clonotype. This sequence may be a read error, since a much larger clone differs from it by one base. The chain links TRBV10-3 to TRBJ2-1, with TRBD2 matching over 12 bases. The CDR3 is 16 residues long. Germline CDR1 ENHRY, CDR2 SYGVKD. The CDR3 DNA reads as TGTGCCACCGCAAGACTAGCGGGAGCCCTCAACAATAAGCAGTTCTTC. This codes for CATARLAGALNNKQFF.

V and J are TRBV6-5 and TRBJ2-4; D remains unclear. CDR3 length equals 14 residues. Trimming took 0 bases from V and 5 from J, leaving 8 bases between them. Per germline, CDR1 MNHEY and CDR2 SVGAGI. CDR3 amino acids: CASSYSNRQNIQYF. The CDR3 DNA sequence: TGTGCCAGCAGTTACTCGAATAGGCAAAACATTCAGTACTTC.

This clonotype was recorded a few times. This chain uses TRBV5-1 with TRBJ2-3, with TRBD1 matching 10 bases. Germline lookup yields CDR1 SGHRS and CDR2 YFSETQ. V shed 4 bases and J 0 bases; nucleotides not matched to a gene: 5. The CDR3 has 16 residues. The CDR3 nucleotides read TGCGCCAGCAGCCCGGGGGACAGGGGAAGCACAGATACGCAGTATTTT. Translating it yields CASSPGDRGSTDTQYF.

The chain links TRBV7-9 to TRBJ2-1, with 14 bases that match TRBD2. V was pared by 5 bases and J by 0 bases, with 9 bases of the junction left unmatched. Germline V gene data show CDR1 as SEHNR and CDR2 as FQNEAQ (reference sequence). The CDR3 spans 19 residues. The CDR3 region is CASSPGLAGVTSSYNEQFF. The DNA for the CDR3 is TGTGCCAGCAGCCCGGGACTAGCGGGAGTAACGAGCTCCTACAATGAGCAGTTCTTC.

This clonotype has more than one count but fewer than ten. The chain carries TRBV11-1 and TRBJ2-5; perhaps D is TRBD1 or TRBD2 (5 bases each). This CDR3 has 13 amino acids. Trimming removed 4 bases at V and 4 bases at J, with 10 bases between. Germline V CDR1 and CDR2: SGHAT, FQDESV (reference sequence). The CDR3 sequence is CASSWGTRETQYF. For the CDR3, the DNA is TGTGCCAGCAGCTGGGGGACGAGAGAGACCCAGTACTTC.

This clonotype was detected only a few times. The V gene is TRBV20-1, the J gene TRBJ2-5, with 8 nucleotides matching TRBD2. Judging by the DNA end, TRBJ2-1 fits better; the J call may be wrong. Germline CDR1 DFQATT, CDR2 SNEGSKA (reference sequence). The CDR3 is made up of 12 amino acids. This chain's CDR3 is CSARGLAGEQFF. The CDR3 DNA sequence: TGCAGTGCTAGAGGGCTAGCGGGTGAGCAGTTCTTC.

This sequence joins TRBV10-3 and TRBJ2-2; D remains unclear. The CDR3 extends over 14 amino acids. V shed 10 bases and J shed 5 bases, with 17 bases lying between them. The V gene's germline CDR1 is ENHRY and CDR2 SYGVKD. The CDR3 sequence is CATTPRTETGELFF. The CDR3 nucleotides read TGTGCCACGACCCCGAGGACCGAGACCGGGGAGCTGTTTTTT.

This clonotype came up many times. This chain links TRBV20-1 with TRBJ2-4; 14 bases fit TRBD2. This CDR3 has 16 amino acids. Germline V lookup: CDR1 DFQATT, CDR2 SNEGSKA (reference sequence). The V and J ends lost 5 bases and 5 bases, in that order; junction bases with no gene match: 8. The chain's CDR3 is CSAVGTSGSRENIQYF. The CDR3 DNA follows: TGCAGTGCTGTGGGGACTAGCGGGAGTAGAGAAAACATTCAGTACTTC.

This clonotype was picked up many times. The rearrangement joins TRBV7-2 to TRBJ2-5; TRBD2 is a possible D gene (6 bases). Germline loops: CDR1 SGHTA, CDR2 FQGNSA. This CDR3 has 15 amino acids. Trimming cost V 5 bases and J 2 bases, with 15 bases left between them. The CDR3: CASSPPRRGQETQYF. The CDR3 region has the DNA TGTGCCAGCAGCCCCCCCCGGCGGGGACAAGAGACCCAGTACTTC. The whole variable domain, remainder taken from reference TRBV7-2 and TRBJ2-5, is GAGVSQSPSNKVTEKGKDVELRCDPISGHTALYWYRQSLGQGLEFLIYFQGNSAPDKSGLPSDRFSAERTGGSVSTLTIQRTQQEDSAVYLCASSPPRRGQETQYFGPGTRLLVL.

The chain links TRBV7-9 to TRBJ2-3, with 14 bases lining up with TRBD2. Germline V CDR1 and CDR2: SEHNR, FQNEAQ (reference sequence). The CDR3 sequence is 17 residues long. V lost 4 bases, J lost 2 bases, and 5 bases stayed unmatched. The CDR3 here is CASSSGLAGGNTDTQYF. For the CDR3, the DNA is TGTGCCAGCAGCTCAGGACTAGCGGGAGGTAACACAGATACGCAGTATTTT.